The clone carrying this T cell receptor (beta chain) has ten or more counts. Its specificity is unknown. This entry is derived from a study of T cell repertoires in cytomegalovirus infection. Via MiXCR, TCRdb re-called the reads, giving one row per CDR3 protein. The table includes 450,000 to 600,000 distinct CDR3 sequences, about 42% detected once. The V end was cut by 5 bases, the J end by 4 bases, with 11 bases between. CDR3 length: 13 residues. The germline V gene encodes CDR1 SGHVS and CDR2 FQNEAQ. Study results and limitations: The study found HLA-C-restricted CMV-specific TCR beta clonotypes dominating the ex vivo response.

The sequenced sample was cultured PBMCs, obtained from culture after CMV antigen stimulation. The TCR comes from a human donor in good health (CMV status not recorded). Some clones in this sample may be carry-over from other donors' samples. The V and J genes are TRBV7-8 and TRBJ1-1, with D unresolved. Written as DNA, the CDR3 is TGTGCCAGCAGCCCGGTGGAGGGCACTGAAGCTTTCTTT. Encoded protein: CASSPVEGTEAFF.